This TCR beta chain came from a study of shared clonotypes between healthy human individuals. Measured with immunoSEQ multiplex PCR; TCRdb has only the in-frame clones, and not every one. The data contain roughly 2 million clones, approximately 94% of them seen just once; the ten biggest clones take up roughly 0.13%. The sequence derives from a man younger than 35 in good health. Sequencing used naive CD4+ T cells sorted from blood. Subset indicated: CD45RA+ positively selected.

CDR3 DNA sequence: TGTGCCGGAGTAAAGCGGGGGGGGCACAATGAGCAGTTCTTC. Translating it yields CAGVKRGGHNEQFF. The V and J genes are TRBV5-4 and TRBJ2-1, with 10 bases aligning to TRBD2. The CDR3 runs to 14 residues. Germline CDR1 is SGHNT and CDR2 is YYREEE (reference sequence). The V segment lost 10 bases and the J segment 5 bases; nucleotides outside the gene matches: 9.